This TCR beta chain derives from a study of molecular identifiers for immune sequencing clone quantification. Looked up from germline, CDR1 is SEHNR and CDR2 is FQNEAQ (reference sequence). This CDR3 spans 16 amino acids. V shed 4 bases and J shed 0 bases, with 12 bases lying between them. TCRdb reanalysed the PCR reads using MiXCR and keeps one entry per CDR3 protein. The profile shows just under 650,000 distinct CDR3 sequences, just under 20% of them singletons. This clonotype was seen ten or more times. The source of this sequence is a human donor in good health. Some libraries in this study had Jurkat cell RNA spiked in. The sample was naive CD8+ T cells from blood, with Jurkat cell RNA spiked in. As to subset: FACS-sorted CD8+CD4-CCR7+CD45RA+ naive T cells. V and J are TRBV7-9 and TRBJ1-4; D ambiguous. The CDR3 loop is CASSSAQKATNEKLFF. The CDR3 DNA reads TGTGCCAGCAGCTCCGCCCAGAAGGCAACTAATGAAAAACTGTTTTTT.